This passage covers 16 T cell receptor beta chains from one sample sequenced in a study of blood T cell repertoires in COVID-19. Profiling relied on immunoSEQ multiplex PCR, and the TCRdb table lists in-frame clones only, not all of them. The table has about 200,000 clones, more than 70% seen once; the top ten hold roughly 6.2%. The sequenced sample was peripheral blood. The receptors stem from a woman in her thirties or forties who had recovered from COVID-19.

The chain couples TRBV30 to TRBJ2-7; 9 bases are shared with TRBD2. Germline CDR1 GTSNPN, CDR2 SVGIG (reference sequence). V lost 0 bases to trimming and J lost 2 bases; unmatched junction nucleotides: 5. This CDR3 has 15 amino acids. For the CDR3, the DNA is TGTGCCTGGAGTGTAGGTAGCGGGAGAACCTACGAGCAGTACTTC. It specifies CAWSVGSGRTYEQYF.

The V and J genes are TRBV28 and TRBJ1-2; 9 bases fit TRBD1. Germline V CDR1 and CDR2: MDHEN, SYDVKM. This CDR3 has 17 residues. Unmatched junction bases numbered 17, after V lost 6 bases and J lost 6 bases. CDR3 DNA: TGTGCCAGCAGCTGGGGGACAGGGCCTTCCGCTAGTGATGGCTACACCTTC. Its translation: CASSWGTGPSASDGYTF.

This clone was observed a single time. This chain joins TRBV5-1 and TRBJ2-7, with a possible D match to TRBD1 (6 bases). The CDR3 has 16 residues. Trimming cost V 4 bases and J 2 bases, with 19 bases left between them. From germline, CDR1 is SGHRS and CDR2 YFSETQ. The CDR3 loop is CASSSQGQDGTYEQYF. DNA for the CDR3: TGCGCCAGCAGCAGCCAGGGGCAGGACGGCACCTACGAGCAGTACTTC. The complete variable domain, with remaining parts taken from reference TRBV5-1 and TRBJ2-7, reads KAGVTQTPRYLIKTRGQQVTLSCSPISGHRSVSWYQQTPGQGLQFLFEYFSETQRNKGNFPGRFSGRQFSNSRSEMNVSTLELGDSALYLCASSSQGQDGTYEQYFGPGTRLTVT.

The chain has TRBV6-6 and TRBJ1-2; 7 positions match TRBD1. The CDR3 contains 17 residues. CDR1 and CDR2 from the germline V gene are MNHNY and SVGAGI (reference sequence). After removal of 5 bases from V and 1 base from J, the junction contained 13 bases not matched to a gene. The CDR3 protein is CASSPQSPGTVNYGYTF. CDR3 DNA sequence: TGTGCCAGCAGTCCCCAGTCCCCCGGGACAGTTAACTATGGCTACACCTTC.

The chain carries TRBV12-3 or TRBV12-4 and TRBJ1-4; D is ambiguous. The CDR3 runs to 13 residues. Between the trimmed V and J ends, which lost 2 bases and 7 bases, there was a span of 8 bases. CDR3 residues: CASSLNEGEKLFF. For the CDR3, the DNA is TGTGCCAGCAGTTTAAACGAGGGTGAAAAACTGTTTTTT.

V gene TRBV5-1 combines with J gene TRBJ1-5, with 10 positions matching TRBD1. V was pared by 0 bases and J by 0 bases, with 3 bases of the junction left unmatched. The germline CDR1 and CDR2 sequences are SGHRS and YFSETQ. The CDR3 is 17 residues long. DNA for the CDR3: TGCGCCAGCAGCTTGGAAGGACAGGGGGATAGCAATCAGCCCCAGCATTTT. This gives the protein CASSLEGQGDSNQPQHF.

About this clone: In the same sample, other DNA sequences code for this CDR3. As DNA, the CDR3 is TGTGCCAGCAGCTTGGGGCCAAACACCGGGGAGCTGTTTTTT. Residues: CASSLGPNTGELFF. The chain joins TRBV5-4 to TRBJ2-2; D not resolved. This CDR3 is 14 amino acids long. CDR1 and CDR2 from the germline V gene are SGHNT and YYREEE (reference sequence). Trimming removed 0 bases from V and 2 bases from J, with 5 bases in between.

The chain employs TRBV2 and TRBJ2-7, with 9 positions matching TRBD1. The CDR3 length is 12 residues. The junction had 2 bases not matched to a gene; V was cut back by 7 bases and J by 4 bases. Germline CDR1 is SNHLY and CDR2 is FYNNEI. The CDR3 bases are TGTGCCAGCAAGACAGGGGGTTACGAGCAGTACTTC. It codes for CASKTGGYEQYF.

V and J are TRBV7-8 and TRBJ1-1; D not certain. The germline CDR1 and CDR2 sequences are SGHVS and FQNEAQ. Trimming removed 1 base from V and 0 bases from J, with 12 bases in between. The CDR3 extends over 16 amino acids. The CDR3 sequence is CASSLVQINMNTEAFF. The DNA of the CDR3 is TGTGCCAGCAGCTTAGTACAGATTAATATGAACACTGAAGCTTTCTTT.

The genes are TRBV2 and TRBJ1-4; maybe TRBD1 (5 bases). The CDR3 consists of 13 residues. Germline V gene sequence: CDR1 SNHLY, CDR2 FYNNEI. V was shortened by 7 bases and J by 5 bases, with 11 bases between the two germline ends. The CDR3 nucleotides read TGTGCCAGCACCCCGACAGCAAATGAAAAACTGTTTTTT. This codes for CASTPTANEKLFF.

The rearrangement uses TRBV20-1 and TRBJ2-5; unclear D gene. Trimming took 3 bases from V and 3 from J, leaving 5 bases between them. Germline loops: CDR1 DFQATT, CDR2 SNEGSKA (reference sequence). This CDR3 region has 11 residues. The DNA for the CDR3 is TGCAGTGCTAGCGAGGAAGAGACCCAGTACTTC. It yields the protein CSASEEETQYF.

V is TRBV5-4 and J is TRBJ1-1; 7 bases are shared with TRBD1. Per germline, CDR1 SGHNT and CDR2 YYREEE (reference sequence). This CDR3 contains 15 residues. Trimming took 2 bases from V and 3 from J; bases not matched to a gene: 7. The CDR3 DNA sequence: TGTGCCAGCAGCTTAACGGGACAGATGGACACTGAAGCTTTCTTT. Translation: CASSLTGQMDTEAFF.

This clone has a single count. The chain recombines TRBV29-1 with TRBJ1-1; possibly TRBD1 for D (6 bases). This CDR3 has 13 amino acids. Germline CDR1 and CDR2: SQVTM and ANQGSEA. V was cut by 4 bases and J by 0 bases, with 9 bases left in between. This CDR3 is CSVAGHLNTEAFF. CDR3 coding DNA: TGCAGCGTTGCGGGACATTTGAACACTGAAGCTTTCTTT.

This clone has just a few counts. CDR3 nucleotides: TGTGCCAGCTCACCGTCGGGGGAGGGCCTCACCGGGGAGCTGTTTTTT. Translation gives CASSPSGEGLTGELFF. The chain employs TRBV18 and TRBJ2-2; 7 bases are shared with TRBD2. Germline lookup yields CDR1 KGHSH and CDR2 LQKENI. CDR3 size: 16 residues. Trimming cost V 3 bases and J 4 bases; bases outside gene matches: 8.

The chain uses TRBV1 and TRBJ2-1; the table gives TRBD2 as D, unverified against the DNA. TRBV1 is reported as a pseudogene. This CDR3 has 16 residues. The CDR3 DNA reads TGCACCAGCAGCCTACCCCGGCGGGGAACCTACAATGAGCAGTTCTTC. Translation gives CTSSLPRRGTYNEQFF.

V and J are TRBV10-2 and TRBJ2-4; the D gene is possibly TRBD2 (5 bases). V lost 0 bases and J 0 bases, leaving 9 bases between the germline ends. Germline CDR1 is WSHSY and CDR2 is SAAADI. CDR3 length: 16 residues. The CDR3 nucleotides are TGCGCCAGCAGTGAGTCGGAGCGGATAGCCAAAAACATTCAGTACTTC. It translates to CASSESERIAKNIQYF.